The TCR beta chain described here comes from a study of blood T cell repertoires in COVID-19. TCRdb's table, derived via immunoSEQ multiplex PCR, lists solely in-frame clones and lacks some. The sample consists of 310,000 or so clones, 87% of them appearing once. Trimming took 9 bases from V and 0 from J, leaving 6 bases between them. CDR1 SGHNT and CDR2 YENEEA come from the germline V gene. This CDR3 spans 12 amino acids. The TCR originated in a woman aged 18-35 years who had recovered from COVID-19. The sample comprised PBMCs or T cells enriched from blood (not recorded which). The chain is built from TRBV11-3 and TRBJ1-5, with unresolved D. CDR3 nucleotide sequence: TGTGCCAGGGAGGATAGCAATCAGCCCCAGCATTTT. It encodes CAREDSNQPQHF.